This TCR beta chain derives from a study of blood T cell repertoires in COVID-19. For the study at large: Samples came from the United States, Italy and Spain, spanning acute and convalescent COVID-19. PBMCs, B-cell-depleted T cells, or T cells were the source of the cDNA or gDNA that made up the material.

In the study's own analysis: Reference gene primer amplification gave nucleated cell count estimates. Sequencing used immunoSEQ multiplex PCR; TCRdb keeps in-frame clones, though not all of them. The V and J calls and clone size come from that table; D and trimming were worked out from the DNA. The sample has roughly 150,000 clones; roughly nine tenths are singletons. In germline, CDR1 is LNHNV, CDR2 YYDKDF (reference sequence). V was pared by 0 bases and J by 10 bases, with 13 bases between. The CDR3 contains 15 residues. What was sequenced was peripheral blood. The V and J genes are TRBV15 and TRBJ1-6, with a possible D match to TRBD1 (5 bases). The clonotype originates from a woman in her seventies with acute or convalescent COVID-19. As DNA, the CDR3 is TGTGCCACCAGCAGAGATCAAAGGGGAAGATCACCCCTCCACTTT. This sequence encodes CATSRDQRGRSPLHF. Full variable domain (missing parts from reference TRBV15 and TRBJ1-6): DAMVIQNPRYQVTQFGKPVTLSCSQTLNHNVMYWYQQKSSQAPKLLFHYYDKDFNNEADTPDNFQSRRPNTSFCFLDIRSPGLGDTAMYLCATSRDQRGRSPLHFGNGTRLTVT.